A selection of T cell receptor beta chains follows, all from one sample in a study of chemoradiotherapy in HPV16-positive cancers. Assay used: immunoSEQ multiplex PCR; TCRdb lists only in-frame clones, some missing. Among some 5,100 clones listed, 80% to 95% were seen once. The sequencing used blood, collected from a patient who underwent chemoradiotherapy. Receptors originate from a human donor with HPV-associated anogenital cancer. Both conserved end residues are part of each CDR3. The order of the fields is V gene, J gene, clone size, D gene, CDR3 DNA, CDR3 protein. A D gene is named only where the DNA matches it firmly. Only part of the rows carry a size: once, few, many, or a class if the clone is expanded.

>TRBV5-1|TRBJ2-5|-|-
TGCGCCAGCAGCTTCACCTCAACGAAGTACCAAGAGACCCAGTACTTC
CASSFTSTKYQETQYF
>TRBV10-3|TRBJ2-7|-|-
TGTGCCATCAGTGACCCAGCCTTCAGCTACTACGAGCAGTACTTC
CAISDPAFSYYEQYF
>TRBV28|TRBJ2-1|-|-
TGTGCCAGCAGTTCCCGACAGTTCTTGAGCTCCTACAATGAGCAGTTCTTC
CASSSRQFLSSYNEQFF
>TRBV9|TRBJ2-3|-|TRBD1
TGTGCCAGCAGCGTCCTGACAGGGCAAAGCACAGATACGCAGTATTTT
CASSVLTGQSTDTQYF
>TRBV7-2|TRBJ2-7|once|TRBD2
TGTGCCAGCAGCTTATCACCGGGACTAGCGGGGGGCCCCTGGGACGAGCAGTACTTC
CASSLSPGLAGGPWDEQYF
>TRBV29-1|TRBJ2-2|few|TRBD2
TGCAGCGTTCCCCGGGGTTCAAGCGGGAGTGGGTCCGGGGAGCTGTTTTTT
CSVPRGSSGSGSGELFF
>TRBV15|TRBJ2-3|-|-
TGTGCCACCAGCAGCGGGCAGGGCGGGAAAGATACGCAGTATTTT
CATSSGQGGKDTQYF
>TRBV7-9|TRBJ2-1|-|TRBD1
TGTGCCAGCAGCTTAGTCAGGGGGCGCGGGGTTGAGCAGTTCTTC
CASSLVRGRGVEQFF
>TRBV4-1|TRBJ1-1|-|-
TGCGCCAGCAGCCGCGGAGCATCCACTGAAGCTTTCTTT
CASSRGASTEAFF
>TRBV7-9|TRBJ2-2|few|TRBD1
TGTGCCAGCAGCGCGCCGGGACAGGGAAACACCGGGGAGCTGTTTTTT
CASSAPGQGNTGELFF
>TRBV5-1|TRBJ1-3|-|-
TGCGCCAGCAGCTTGGAGAGCCATCCAGGAATCTCTGGAAACACCATATATTTT
CASSLESHPGISGNTIYF
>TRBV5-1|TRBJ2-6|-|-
TGCGCCAGCAGCAAACAAACAGACTCTGGGGCCAACGTCCTGACTTTC
CASSKQTDSGANVLTF
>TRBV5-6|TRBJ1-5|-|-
TGTGCCAGCAGCTTGGGCTCCACCAGACAGCCCCAGCATTTT
CASSLGSTRQPQHF
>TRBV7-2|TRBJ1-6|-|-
TGTGCCAGCAGCTCGTATCTTAATTCACCCCTCCACTTT
CASSSYLNSPLHF
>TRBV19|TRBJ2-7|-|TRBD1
TGTGCCAGTGGAGGGACAGGTCCCTACGAGCAGTACTTC
CASGGTGPYEQYF
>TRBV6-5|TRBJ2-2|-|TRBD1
TGTGCCAGCAGGGCGCCGGGACAGGGGACCGGGGAGCTGTTTTTT
CASRAPGQGTGELFF
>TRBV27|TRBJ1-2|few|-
TGTGCCAGCAGTCTATGGCCTGGAGATAACTATGGCTACACCTTC
CASSLWPGDNYGYTF
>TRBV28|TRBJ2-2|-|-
TGTGCCAGCAGCACCGCTAGTGTCCTCGGGGAGCTGTTTTTT
CASSTASVLGELFF
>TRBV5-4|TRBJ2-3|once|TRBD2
TGTGCCAGCAGCTTGCCCTTAGCGGGGGGGGCGGATACGCAGTATTTT
CASSLPLAGGADTQYF
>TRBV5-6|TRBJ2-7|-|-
TGTGCCAGCAGCTTCTCGCGGACCACCTACGAGCAGTACTTC
CASSFSRTTYEQYF
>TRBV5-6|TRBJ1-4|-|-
TGTGCCAGCAGCTTGGGCAGGCTTGCAACTAATGAAAAACTGTTTTTT
CASSLGRLATNEKLFF
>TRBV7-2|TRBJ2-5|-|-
TGTGCCAGCAGCTTAGGGGGGGGGCGCCGAGAGACCCAGTACTTC
CASSLGGGRRETQYF
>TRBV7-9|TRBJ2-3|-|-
TGTGCCAGCAGCTTAGACTGGGACACAGATACGCAGTATTTT
CASSLDWDTDTQYF
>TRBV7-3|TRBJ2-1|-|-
TGTGCCAGCAGCTTATGGGCGACTAGCAATGAGCAGTTCTTC
CASSLWATSNEQFF
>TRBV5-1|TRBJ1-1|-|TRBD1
TGCGCCAGCAGCTTGAGGGCAGACAACAGGGGTTTGAACACTGAAGCTTTCTTT
CASSLRADNRGLNTEAFF
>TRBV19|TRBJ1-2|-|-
TGTGCCAGTAGTAGGACTGAGAGGGATGGCTACACCTTC
CASSRTERDGYTF
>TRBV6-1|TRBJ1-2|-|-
TGTGCCAGCAGTCCAGACAGGAGGGTCCTTTATGGCTACACCTTC
CASSPDRRVLYGYTF
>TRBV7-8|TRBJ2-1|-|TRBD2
TGTGCCAGCAGCCCCCCTAGGGCGGGAGGGCCATACAATGAGCAGTTCTTC
CASSPPRAGGPYNEQFF
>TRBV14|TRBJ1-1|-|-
TGTGCCAGCAGCCATATGGGGGGTACGAACACTGAAGCTTTCTTT
CASSHMGGTNTEAFF
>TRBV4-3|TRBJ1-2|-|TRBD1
TGCGCCAGCAGCCCGGGGGACAGGGGAAATAGTGGCTACACCTTC
CASSPGDRGNSGYTF
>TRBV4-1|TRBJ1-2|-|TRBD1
TGCGCCAGCAGAAGGGACAGGGACTATGGCTACACCTTC
CASRRDRDYGYTF
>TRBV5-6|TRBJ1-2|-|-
TGTGCCAGCAGCTACGGCCGGGGCTGGACCAACTATGGCTACACCTTC
CASSYGRGWTNYGYTF
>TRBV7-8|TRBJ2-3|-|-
TGTGCCAGCAGCTCGTTTGGGAACACAGATACGCAGTATTTT
CASSSFGNTDTQYF
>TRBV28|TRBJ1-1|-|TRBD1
TGTGCCAGCAGAGTCCGGGACAGCCTACCTGAAGCTTTCTTT
CASRVRDSLPEAFF
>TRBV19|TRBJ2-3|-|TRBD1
TGTGCCAGTAGACTCATGGGACAGGGAGGAGATACGCAGTATTTT
CASRLMGQGGDTQYF
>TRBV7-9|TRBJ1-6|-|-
TGTGCCAGCAGCTCCCGGGACCTGCGGGGTAATTCACCCCTCCACTTT
CASSSRDLRGNSPLHF
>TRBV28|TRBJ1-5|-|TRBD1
TGTGCCAGCCCACCTACAGGGGCGCCTACCTTCAATCAGCCCCAGCATTTT
CASPPTGAPTFNQPQHF
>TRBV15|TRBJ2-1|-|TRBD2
TGTGCCACCAGCAGATCGGGCGGCGGGGGTGCGGATGAGCAGTTCTTC
CATSRSGGGGADEQFF
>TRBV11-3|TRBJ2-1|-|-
TGTGCCAGCAGCCAGCCTGGACCGTACAATGAGCAGTTCTTC
CASSQPGPYNEQFF
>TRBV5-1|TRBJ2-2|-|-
TGCGCCAGCACCCTCGCAGGGTGGGGGGAGCTGTTTTTT
CASTLAGWGELFF
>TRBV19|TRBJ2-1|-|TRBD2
TGTGCCACCTCCGGACTAGCGGGGGGAGGCGAGCAGTTCTTC
CATSGLAGGGEQFF
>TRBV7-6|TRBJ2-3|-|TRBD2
TGTGCCAGCAGCTCAGGTGGATCGACTAGCGGGAAGACAGATACGCAGTATTTT
CASSSGGSTSGKTDTQYF
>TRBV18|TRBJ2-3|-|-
TGTGCCAGCTCACCTACTGGGACTTTTAGCACAGATACGCAGTATTTT
CASSPTGTFSTDTQYF
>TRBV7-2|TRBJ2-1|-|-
TGTGCCAACGGGGACTTCTCCTACAATGAGCAGTTCTTC
CANGDFSYNEQFF
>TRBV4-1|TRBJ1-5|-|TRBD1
TGCGCCAGCAGCCACGGGACAGGGGGCCCCTATAGCAATCAGCCCCAGCATTTT
CASSHGTGGPYSNQPQHF
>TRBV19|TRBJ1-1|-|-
TGTGCCAGTAGCCTTGGGCCAGCTGCCCTGAACACTGAAGCTTTCTTT
CASSLGPAALNTEAFF
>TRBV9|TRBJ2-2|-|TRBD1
TGTGCCAGCAGCGGAGACAGGGACACCGGGGAGCTGTTTTTT
CASSGDRDTGELFF
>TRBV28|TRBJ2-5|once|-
TGTGCCACGGAAGTACAGTTTAATAGGGAGACCCAGTACTTC
CATEVQFNRETQYF
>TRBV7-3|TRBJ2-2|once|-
TGTGCCAGCAGCTTACTGGCGAACACCGGGGAGCTGTTTTTT
CASSLLANTGELFF
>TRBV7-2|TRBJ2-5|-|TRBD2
TGTGCCAGCAGCAAGGGACTAGCCTTATTGCTCCAAGAGACCCAGTACTTC
CASSKGLALLLQETQYF